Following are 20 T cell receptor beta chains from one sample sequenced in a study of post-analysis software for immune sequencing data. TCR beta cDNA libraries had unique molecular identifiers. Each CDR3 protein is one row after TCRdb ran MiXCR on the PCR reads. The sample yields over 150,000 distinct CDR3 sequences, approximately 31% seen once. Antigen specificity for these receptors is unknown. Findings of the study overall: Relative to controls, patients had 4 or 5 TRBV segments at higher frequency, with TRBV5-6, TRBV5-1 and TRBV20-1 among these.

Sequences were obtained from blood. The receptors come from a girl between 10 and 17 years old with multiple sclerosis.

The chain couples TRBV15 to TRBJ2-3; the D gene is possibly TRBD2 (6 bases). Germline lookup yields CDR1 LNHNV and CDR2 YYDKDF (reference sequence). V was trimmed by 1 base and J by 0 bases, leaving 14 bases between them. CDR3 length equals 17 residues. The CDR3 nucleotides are TGTGCCACCAGCAGAGCTGATATAGCGGCTAGCACAGATACGCAGTATTTT. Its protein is CATSRADIAASTDTQYF.

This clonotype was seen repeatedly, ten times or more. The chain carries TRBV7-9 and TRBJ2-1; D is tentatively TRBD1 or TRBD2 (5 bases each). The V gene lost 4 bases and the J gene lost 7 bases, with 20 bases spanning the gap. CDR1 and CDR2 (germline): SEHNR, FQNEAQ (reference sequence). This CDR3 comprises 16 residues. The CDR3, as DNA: TGTGCCAGCAGCTCCCCCCCGGGACGGAAGAAGAATGAGCAGTTCTTC. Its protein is CASSSPPGRKKNEQFF.

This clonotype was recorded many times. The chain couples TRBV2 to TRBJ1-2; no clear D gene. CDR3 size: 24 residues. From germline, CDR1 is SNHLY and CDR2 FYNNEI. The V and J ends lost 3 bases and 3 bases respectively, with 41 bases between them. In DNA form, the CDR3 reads TGTGCCAGCAGTGATTCCGACATTGACCCTTACCGGAAAAAACCGACGAGCGAGGACTATGGCTACACCTTC. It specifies CASSDSDIDPYRKKPTSEDYGYTF. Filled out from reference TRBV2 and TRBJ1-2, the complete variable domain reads EPEVTQTPSHQVTQMGQEVILRCVPISNHLYFYWYRQILGQKVEFLVSFYNNEISEKSEIFDDQFSVERPDGSNFTLKIRSTKLEDSAMYFCASSDSDIDPYRKKPTSEDYGYTFGSGTRLTVV.

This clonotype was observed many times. This chain's CDR3 is CASSRGGSYGYTF. The CDR3 DNA reads TGTGCCAGCTCCAGAGGGGGGAGCTATGGCTACACCTTC. The rearrangement joins TRBV25-1 to TRBJ1-2, with D possibly being TRBD1 (6 bases). This CDR3 is 13 amino acids long. V lost 8 bases, J lost 4 bases, and 14 bases lay in between. The germline CDR1 and CDR2 sequences are MGHDK and SYGVNS.

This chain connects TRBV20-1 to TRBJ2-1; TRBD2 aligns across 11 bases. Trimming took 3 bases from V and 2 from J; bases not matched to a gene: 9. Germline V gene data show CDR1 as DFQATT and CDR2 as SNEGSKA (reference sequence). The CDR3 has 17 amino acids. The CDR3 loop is CSARGLTSGSAYNEQFF. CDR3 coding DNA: TGCAGTGCTAGGGGGCTCACTAGCGGGAGTGCCTACAATGAGCAGTTCTTC.

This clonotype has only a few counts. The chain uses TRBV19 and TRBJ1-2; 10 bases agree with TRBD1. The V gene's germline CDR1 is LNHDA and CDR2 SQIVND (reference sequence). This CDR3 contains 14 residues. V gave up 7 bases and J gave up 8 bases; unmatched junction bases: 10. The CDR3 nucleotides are TGTGCCAGTAAGACAACTGGGACAGGGGAAGGCTACACCTTC. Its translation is CASKTTGTGEGYTF. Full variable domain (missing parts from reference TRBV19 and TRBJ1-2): DGGITQSPKYLFRKEGQNVTLSCEQNLNHDAMYWYRQDPGQGLRLIYYSQIVNDFQKGDIAEGYSVSREKKESFPLTVTSAQKNPTAFYLCASKTTGTGEGYTFGSGTRLTVV.

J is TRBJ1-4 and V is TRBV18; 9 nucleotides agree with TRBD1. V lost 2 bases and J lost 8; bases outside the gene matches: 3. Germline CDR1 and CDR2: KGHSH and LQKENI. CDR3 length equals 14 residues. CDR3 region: CASSPAGQGEKLFF. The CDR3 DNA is TGTGCCAGCTCACCAGCGGGACAGGGAGAAAAACTGTTTTTT.

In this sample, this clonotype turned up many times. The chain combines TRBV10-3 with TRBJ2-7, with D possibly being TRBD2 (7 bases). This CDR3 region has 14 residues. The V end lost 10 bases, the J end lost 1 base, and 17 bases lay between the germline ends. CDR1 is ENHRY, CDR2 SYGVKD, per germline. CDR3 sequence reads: CATSSGTTSYEQYF. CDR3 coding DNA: TGTGCCACTTCGAGCGGGACAACTTCCTACGAGCAGTACTTC.

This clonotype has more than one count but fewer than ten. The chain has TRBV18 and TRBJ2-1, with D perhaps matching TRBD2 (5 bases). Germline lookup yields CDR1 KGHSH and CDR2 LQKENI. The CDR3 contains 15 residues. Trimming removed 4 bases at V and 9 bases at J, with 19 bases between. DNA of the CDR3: TGTGCCAGCTCACTCAACTCGGACTCGTTGGGTGAGCAGTTCTTC. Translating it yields CASSLNSDSLGEQFF.

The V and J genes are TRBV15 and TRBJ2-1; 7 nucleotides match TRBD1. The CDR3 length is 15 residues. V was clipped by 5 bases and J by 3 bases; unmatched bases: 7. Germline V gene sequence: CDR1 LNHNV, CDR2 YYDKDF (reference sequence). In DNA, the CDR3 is TGTGCCACCAGCGGCCGGGACAGACACTACAATGAGCAGTTCTTC. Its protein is CATSGRDRHYNEQFF.

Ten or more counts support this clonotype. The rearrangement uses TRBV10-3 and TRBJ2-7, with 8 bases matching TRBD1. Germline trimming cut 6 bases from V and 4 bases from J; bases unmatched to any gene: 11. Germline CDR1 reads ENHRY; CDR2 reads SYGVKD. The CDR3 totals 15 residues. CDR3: CAIRERTGKRYEQYF. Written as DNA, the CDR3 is TGTGCCATCAGGGAAAGGACAGGGAAACGTTACGAGCAGTACTTC.

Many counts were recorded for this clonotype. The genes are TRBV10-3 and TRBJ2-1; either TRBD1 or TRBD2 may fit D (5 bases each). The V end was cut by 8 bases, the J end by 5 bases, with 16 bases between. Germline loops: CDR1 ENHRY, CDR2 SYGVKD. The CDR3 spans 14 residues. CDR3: CAIQPGRPNNEQFF. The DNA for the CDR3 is TGTGCCATCCAGCCGGGACGGCCTAACAATGAGCAGTTCTTC.

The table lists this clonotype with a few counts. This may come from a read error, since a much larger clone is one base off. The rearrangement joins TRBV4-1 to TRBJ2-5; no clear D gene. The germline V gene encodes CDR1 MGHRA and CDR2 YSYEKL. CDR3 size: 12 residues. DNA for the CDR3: TGCGCCAGCAACCAAGATTCTGGGACCCAGTACTTC. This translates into CASNQDSGTQYF.

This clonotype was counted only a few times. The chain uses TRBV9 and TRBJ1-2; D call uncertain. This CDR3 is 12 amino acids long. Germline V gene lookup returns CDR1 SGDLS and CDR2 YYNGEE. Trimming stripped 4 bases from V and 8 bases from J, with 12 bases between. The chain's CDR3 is CASSLDGIGYTF. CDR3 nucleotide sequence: TGTGCCAGCAGCCTGGACGGGATCGGCTACACCTTC.

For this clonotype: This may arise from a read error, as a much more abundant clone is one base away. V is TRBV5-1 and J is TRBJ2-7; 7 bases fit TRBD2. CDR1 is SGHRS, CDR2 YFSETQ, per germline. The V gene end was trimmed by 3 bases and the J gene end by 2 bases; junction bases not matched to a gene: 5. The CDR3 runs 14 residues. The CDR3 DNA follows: TGCGCCAGCAGCTGGGAGGGGTCAACCTACGAGCAGTACTTC. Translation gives CASSWEGSTYEQYF.

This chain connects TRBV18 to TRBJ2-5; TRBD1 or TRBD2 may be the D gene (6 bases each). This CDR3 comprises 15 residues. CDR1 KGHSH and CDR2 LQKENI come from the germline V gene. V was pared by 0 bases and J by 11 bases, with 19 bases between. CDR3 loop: CASSPPGGSGNEQYF. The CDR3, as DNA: TGTGCCAGCTCACCACCGGGGGGCTCAGGGAATGAGCAGTACTTC.

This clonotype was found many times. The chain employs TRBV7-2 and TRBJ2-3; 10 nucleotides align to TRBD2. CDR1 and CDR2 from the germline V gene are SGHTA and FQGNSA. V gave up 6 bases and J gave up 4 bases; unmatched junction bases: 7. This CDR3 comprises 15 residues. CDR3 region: CASSIVAGGADTQYF. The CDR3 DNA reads TGTGCCAGCAGTATCGTAGCGGGAGGAGCAGATACGCAGTATTTT.

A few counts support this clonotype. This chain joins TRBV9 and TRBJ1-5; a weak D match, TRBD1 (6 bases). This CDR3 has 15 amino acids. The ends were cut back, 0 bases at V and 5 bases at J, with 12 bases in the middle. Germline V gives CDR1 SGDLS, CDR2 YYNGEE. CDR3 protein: CASSVAGRGDQPQHF. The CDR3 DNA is TGTGCCAGCAGCGTAGCCGGCAGGGGTGATCAGCCCCAGCATTTT.

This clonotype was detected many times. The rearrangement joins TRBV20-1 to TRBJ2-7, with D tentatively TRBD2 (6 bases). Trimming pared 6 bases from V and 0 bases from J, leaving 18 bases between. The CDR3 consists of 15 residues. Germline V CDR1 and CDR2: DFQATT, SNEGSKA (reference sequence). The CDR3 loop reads CSAQKSVAVSYEQYF. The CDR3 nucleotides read TGCAGTGCCCAGAAATCCGTAGCGGTCTCCTACGAGCAGTACTTC.

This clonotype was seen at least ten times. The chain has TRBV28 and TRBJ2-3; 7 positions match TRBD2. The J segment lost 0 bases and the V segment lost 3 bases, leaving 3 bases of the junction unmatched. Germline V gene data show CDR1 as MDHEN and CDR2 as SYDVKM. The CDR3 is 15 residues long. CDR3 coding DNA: TGTGCCAGCAGTTTCAGTAGCGGGAGCACAGATACGCAGTATTTT. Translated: CASSFSSGSTDTQYF. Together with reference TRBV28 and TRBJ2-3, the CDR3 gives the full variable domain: DVKVTQSSRYLVKRTGEKVFLECVQDMDHENMFWYRQDPGLGLRLIYFSYDVKMKEKGDIPEGYSVSREKKERFSLILESASTNQTSMYLCASSFSSGSTDTQYFGPGTRLTVL.